These T cell receptor beta chains were read from a single sample in a study of PD-L1 blockade in urothelial cancer. Profiled with immunoSEQ multiplex PCR; TCRdb holds only in-frame clones, not every one. The sample has roughly 39,000 clones, roughly 90% seen once. This specimen was PBMCs, taken around atezolizumab (anti-PD-L1) treatment. Receptors originate from a woman in her sixties with urothelial cancer. Both conserved end residues are part of each CDR3. Fields, in order: D gene, CDR3 length, V gene, clone size, J gene, CDR3 DNA, CDR3 protein. The D gene is left open where the match is weak. The size field is filled for only some rows; it gives once, few, many or a size class.

d_call: NA
cdr3_length: 12
v_call: TRBV7-9
clone_size: once
j_call: TRBJ2-7
cdr3_nt: TGTGCCAGCAGCTTAGGTCCTCGGGAGCAGTACTTC
cdr3_aa: CASSLGPREQYF

d_call: TRBD2
cdr3_length: 15
v_call: TRBV5-5
clone_size: NA
j_call: TRBJ2-5
cdr3_nt: TGTGCCAGCAGCCCGGTGGGACTAGCGCGGGAGACCCAGTACTTC
cdr3_aa: CASSPVGLARETQYF

d_call: TRBD1
cdr3_length: 14
v_call: TRBV10-3
clone_size: NA
j_call: TRBJ2-7
cdr3_nt: TGTGCCATCAGCTACGGGACAGGGCGATACGAGCAGTACTTC
cdr3_aa: CAISYGTGRYEQYF

d_call: TRBD1
cdr3_length: 14
v_call: TRBV19
clone_size: NA
j_call: TRBJ1-2
cdr3_nt: TGTGCCAGTCAAGGGACAGGGGGGATCTATGGCTACACCTTC
cdr3_aa: CASQGTGGIYGYTF

d_call: TRBD1
cdr3_length: 15
v_call: TRBV6-7
clone_size: NA
j_call: TRBJ2-5
cdr3_nt: TGTGCCAGCAGTTTAACGACAGGGGCGTTGGAGACCCAGTACTTC
cdr3_aa: CASSLTTGALETQYF

d_call: TRBD1
cdr3_length: 14
v_call: TRBV27
clone_size: NA
j_call: TRBJ2-7
cdr3_nt: TGTGCCAGCAGTTACGACAGGGTAAACTACGAGCAGTACTTC
cdr3_aa: CASSYDRVNYEQYF

d_call: NA
cdr3_length: 16
v_call: TRBV28
clone_size: NA
j_call: TRBJ2-2
cdr3_nt: TGTGCCAGCAGCCTGCTGGGGAGCGGGAACACCGGGGAGCTGTTTTTT
cdr3_aa: CASSLLGSGNTGELFF

d_call: TRBD1
cdr3_length: 12
v_call: TRBV2
clone_size: NA
j_call: TRBJ1-2
cdr3_nt: TGTGCCAGCAGGGGACAGGCGGGGGGCTACACCTTC
cdr3_aa: CASRGQAGGYTF

d_call: TRBD2
cdr3_length: 18
v_call: TRBV13
clone_size: NA
j_call: TRBJ2-3
cdr3_nt: TGTGCCAGCAGCACCACCCCTGTAGCGGGAGAGTCTCTAGATACGCAGTATTTT
cdr3_aa: CASSTTPVAGESLDTQYF

d_call: NA
cdr3_length: 12
v_call: TRBV7-2
clone_size: NA
j_call: TRBJ2-7
cdr3_nt: TGTGCCAGCAGCTTAGATCACTACGAGCAGTACTTC
cdr3_aa: CASSLDHYEQYF

d_call: TRBD2
cdr3_length: 16
v_call: TRBV6-5
clone_size: NA
j_call: TRBJ2-7
cdr3_nt: TGTGCCAGCAGTTTCAGCCGACTAGCGGACTCCTACGAGCAGTACTTC
cdr3_aa: CASSFSRLADSYEQYF

d_call: TRBD2
cdr3_length: 14
v_call: TRBV5-1
clone_size: NA
j_call: TRBJ2-1
cdr3_nt: TGCGCCAGCAGCGACACAGCGGGAGGGGATGAGCAGTTCTTC
cdr3_aa: CASSDTAGGDEQFF

d_call: TRBD1
cdr3_length: 16
v_call: TRBV5-6
clone_size: NA
j_call: TRBJ2-7
cdr3_nt: TGTGCCAGCAGCCGAACCGGGACAGGGGGCTTCTACGAGCAGTACTTC
cdr3_aa: CASSRTGTGGFYEQYF

d_call: NA
cdr3_length: 14
v_call: TRBV5-1
clone_size: NA
j_call: TRBJ1-1
cdr3_nt: TGCGCCAGCAGCTTGGTGGGAGGGACAACTGAAGCTTTCTTT
cdr3_aa: CASSLVGGTTEAFF

d_call: TRBD1
cdr3_length: 14
v_call: TRBV7-3
clone_size: NA
j_call: TRBJ2-1
cdr3_nt: TGTGCCAGCAGCTTGGACAGGGGAATAGGTGAGCAGTTCTTC
cdr3_aa: CASSLDRGIGEQFF

d_call: NA
cdr3_length: 15
v_call: TRBV2
clone_size: once
j_call: TRBJ2-1
cdr3_nt: TGTGCCAGCAGTGAAAGACACCACTCCTACAATGAGCAGTTCTTC
cdr3_aa: CASSERHHSYNEQFF

d_call: TRBD1
cdr3_length: 21
v_call: TRBV19
clone_size: once
j_call: TRBJ1-5
cdr3_nt: TGTGCCAGTAGTATATGGGACAGGGGACTTGGGTTGTCGCAATTTAATCAGCCCCAGCATTTT
cdr3_aa: CASSIWDRGLGLSQFNQPQHF

d_call: TRBD2
cdr3_length: 18
v_call: TRBV5-1
clone_size: NA
j_call: TRBJ2-7
cdr3_nt: TGCGCCAGCAGCTTGAGGGGGGGGACTAGCCGTAGCTCCTACGAGCAGTACTTC
cdr3_aa: CASSLRGGTSRSSYEQYF

d_call: NA
cdr3_length: 17
v_call: TRBV5-4
clone_size: NA
j_call: TRBJ2-5
cdr3_nt: TGTGCCAGCAGCTTGGCGCCGCCAGGGAGGTTTTCTGAGACCCAGTACTTC
cdr3_aa: CASSLAPPGRFSETQYF

d_call: NA
cdr3_length: 16
v_call: TRBV18
clone_size: once
j_call: TRBJ2-1
cdr3_nt: TGTGCCAGCTCACCACCGGGCAGCAGTTCCTACAATGAGCAGTTCTTC
cdr3_aa: CASSPPGSSSYNEQFF

d_call: NA
cdr3_length: 15
v_call: TRBV5-1
clone_size: NA
j_call: TRBJ2-7
cdr3_nt: TGCGCCAGCAGCTTTTATGGGGGGGCCTCCTACGAGCAGTACTTC
cdr3_aa: CASSFYGGASYEQYF

d_call: NA
cdr3_length: 15
v_call: TRBV27
clone_size: NA
j_call: TRBJ1-3
cdr3_nt: TGTGCCAGCAGTTTCCGAGGTGGCTCTGGAAACACCATATATTTT
cdr3_aa: CASSFRGGSGNTIYF

d_call: NA
cdr3_length: 15
v_call: TRBV9
clone_size: once
j_call: TRBJ1-1
cdr3_nt: TGTGCCAGCAGCGTGATCCTAGAGTGGAACACTGAAGCTTTCTTT
cdr3_aa: CASSVILEWNTEAFF

d_call: NA
cdr3_length: 14
v_call: TRBV6-1
clone_size: NA
j_call: TRBJ1-4
cdr3_nt: TGTGCCAGCAGTGAAGGTTGGCTGGGCGAAAAACTGTTTTTT
cdr3_aa: CASSEGWLGEKLFF

d_call: NA
cdr3_length: 15
v_call: TRBV4-1
clone_size: once
j_call: TRBJ2-7
cdr3_nt: TGCGCCAGCAGCCAACTGGGTCGGGGTTCCTACGAGCAGTACTTC
cdr3_aa: CASSQLGRGSYEQYF

d_call: NA
cdr3_length: 11
v_call: TRBV7-2
clone_size: NA
j_call: TRBJ2-1
cdr3_nt: TGTGCCAGCAGCATCGGACTCCTGCAGTTCTTC
cdr3_aa: CASSIGLLQFF

d_call: NA
cdr3_length: 13
v_call: TRBV5-1
clone_size: NA
j_call: TRBJ1-2
cdr3_nt: TGCGCCAGCGCCTTACAGGGTGGCGGTGGCTACACCTTC
cdr3_aa: CASALQGGGGYTF

d_call: TRBD2
cdr3_length: 16
v_call: TRBV5-4
clone_size: NA
j_call: TRBJ2-3
cdr3_nt: TGTGCCAGCACCCCCCCGACTAGCGGAGCCACAGATACGCAGTATTTT
cdr3_aa: CASTPPTSGATDTQYF

d_call: NA
cdr3_length: 16
v_call: TRBV14
clone_size: NA
j_call: TRBJ2-5
cdr3_nt: TGTGCCAGCAGCCAAGCATGGCCAGGGTCTTGGGAGACCCAGTACTTC
cdr3_aa: CASSQAWPGSWETQYF

d_call: TRBD2
cdr3_length: 14
v_call: TRBV27
clone_size: NA
j_call: TRBJ2-7
cdr3_nt: TGTGCCAGCAGCTGGGGAGGGCGCACCTACGAGCAGTACTTC
cdr3_aa: CASSWGGRTYEQYF

d_call: NA
cdr3_length: 15
v_call: TRBV6-5
clone_size: NA
j_call: TRBJ1-1
cdr3_nt: TGTGCCAGCGGTAGTGTTGATCGGACAGTTTATGAAGCTTTCTTT
cdr3_aa: CASGSVDRTVYEAFF

d_call: TRBD1
cdr3_length: 15
v_call: TRBV2
clone_size: once
j_call: TRBJ2-2
cdr3_nt: TGTGCCAGCAGTGGGCAGGGGGCCGGCGCCGGGGAGCTGTTTTTT
cdr3_aa: CASSGQGAGAGELFF

d_call: NA
cdr3_length: 18
v_call: TRBV21-1
clone_size: NA
j_call: TRBJ2-3
cdr3_nt: TGTGCCAGCAGCAACGAGGCGGTTCGCGGGAGGGCCGCAGATACGCAGTATTTT
cdr3_aa: CASSNEAVRGRAADTQYF

d_call: TRBD2
cdr3_length: 14
v_call: TRBV19
clone_size: NA
j_call: TRBJ2-5
cdr3_nt: TGTGCCACCGCCTCCGGGGGGGCCGGCGAGACCCAGTACTTC
cdr3_aa: CATASGGAGETQYF

d_call: NA
cdr3_length: 16
v_call: TRBV4-1
clone_size: NA
j_call: TRBJ2-1
cdr3_nt: TGCGCCAGCAGCCAAGCCCTGCTAGCGAAATACAATGAGCAGTTCTTC
cdr3_aa: CASSQALLAKYNEQFF

d_call: NA
cdr3_length: 13
v_call: TRBV9
clone_size: NA
j_call: TRBJ2-4
cdr3_nt: TGTGCCAGCAGCGTAGGAACGGAGAACATTCAGTACTTC
cdr3_aa: CASSVGTENIQYF

d_call: TRBD1
cdr3_length: 14
v_call: TRBV5-4
clone_size: NA
j_call: TRBJ1-4
cdr3_nt: TGTGCCAGCAGCCTAGGGGGCGCAGGTGAAAAACTGTTTTTT
cdr3_aa: CASSLGGAGEKLFF

d_call: NA
cdr3_length: 16
v_call: TRBV2
clone_size: NA
j_call: TRBJ2-7
cdr3_nt: TGTGCCAGCATCCCCTTTACCGGGACTACAGGGTACGAGCAGTACTTC
cdr3_aa: CASIPFTGTTGYEQYF

d_call: NA
cdr3_length: 13
v_call: TRBV5-1
clone_size: NA
j_call: TRBJ1-2
cdr3_nt: TGCGCCAGCAGCTGGAGCGGGGTATATGGCTACACCTTC
cdr3_aa: CASSWSGVYGYTF

d_call: TRBD1
cdr3_length: 17
v_call: TRBV29-1
clone_size: NA
j_call: TRBJ1-2
cdr3_nt: TGCAGCGTTCCACCGGGACAGGGGGCGAGTGACACCTATGGCTACACCTTC
cdr3_aa: CSVPPGQGASDTYGYTF

d_call: NA
cdr3_length: 15
v_call: TRBV6-5
clone_size: NA
j_call: TRBJ2-7
cdr3_nt: TGTGCCAGCAGCCTGGACAGAACAGTACACTACGAGCAGTACTTC
cdr3_aa: CASSLDRTVHYEQYF

d_call: NA
cdr3_length: 13
v_call: TRBV28
clone_size: NA
j_call: TRBJ2-1
cdr3_nt: TGTGCCAGCAGCCGCGGGGGCCCCCGGGTGCAGTTCTTC
cdr3_aa: CASSRGGPRVQFF

d_call: TRBD1
cdr3_length: 16
v_call: TRBV5-5
clone_size: NA
j_call: TRBJ2-2
cdr3_nt: TGTGCCAGCAGCTCAATACAGGGGGCAGGGACCGGGGAGCTGTTTTTT
cdr3_aa: CASSSIQGAGTGELFF

d_call: TRBD2
cdr3_length: 17
v_call: TRBV18
clone_size: NA
j_call: TRBJ2-3
cdr3_nt: TGTGCCAGCTCACCGACTAGCGGGAGGGCCACCACAGATACGCAGTATTTT
cdr3_aa: CASSPTSGRATTDTQYF

d_call: TRBD2
cdr3_length: 15
v_call: TRBV19
clone_size: NA
j_call: TRBJ2-7
cdr3_nt: TGTGCCACCCCCGGGACTAGCGGAAGGATCTACGAGCAGTACTTC
cdr3_aa: CATPGTSGRIYEQYF

d_call: TRBD1
cdr3_length: 14
v_call: TRBV28
clone_size: NA
j_call: TRBJ2-7
cdr3_nt: TGTGCCAGCAGGGAACCGGGACAGATGAACGAGCAGTACTTC
cdr3_aa: CASREPGQMNEQYF